This T cell receptor (beta chain) was found in a study of blood T cell repertoires in COVID-19. Study in general: The analysed material was cDNA or gDNA that came from T cells, B-cell-depleted T cells, or PBMCs.

Original handling: Amplification of reference gene primers provided the estimated nucleated cell counts. The assay was immunoSEQ multiplex PCR, and TCRdb's table has in-frame clones only and misses some. D and trimming come from the DNA, and the V and J calls and clone size come from that table. The sample holds some 330,000 clones; around 92% are singletons and the top ten take about 1.7%. The TCR sequence derives from a woman aged 30 to 39 with COVID-19, enrolled during active disease. Source material: peripheral blood.

The CDR3: CASSFTGASNQPQHF. The CDR3 region has the DNA TGTGCCAGCAGCTTCACAGGGGCTAGCAATCAGCCCCAGCATTTT. This rearrangement joins TRBV7-2 to TRBJ1-5, with 7 bases lining up with TRBD1. Germline-derived CDR1 and CDR2 are SGHTA and FQGNSA. Trimming took 3 bases from V and 0 from J; bases not matched to a gene: 2. CDR3 length equals 15 residues.